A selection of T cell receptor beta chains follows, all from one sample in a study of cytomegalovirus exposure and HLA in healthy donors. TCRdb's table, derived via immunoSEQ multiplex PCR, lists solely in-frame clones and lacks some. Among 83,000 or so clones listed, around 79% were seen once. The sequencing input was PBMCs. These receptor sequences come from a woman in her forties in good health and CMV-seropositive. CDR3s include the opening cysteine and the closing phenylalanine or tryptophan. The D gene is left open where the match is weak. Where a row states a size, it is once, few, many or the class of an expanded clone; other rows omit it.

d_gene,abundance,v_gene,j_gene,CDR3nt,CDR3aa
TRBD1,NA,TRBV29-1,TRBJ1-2,TGCAGCGTTGGGGACAGGGAATCGGGCTACACCTTC,CSVGDRESGYTF
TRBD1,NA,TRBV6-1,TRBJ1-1,TGTGCCAGCAGCCTCTACAGGGGCGCTGAAGCTTTCTTT,CASSLYRGAEAFF
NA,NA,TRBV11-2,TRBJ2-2,TGTGCCAGCAGCCCGACGACTAGTGCGGCCGGGGAGCTGTTTTTT,CASSPTTSAAGELFF
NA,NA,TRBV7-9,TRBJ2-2,TGTTCCAGCAGTCCAATCACCGGGGAGCTGTTTTTT,CSSSPITGELFF
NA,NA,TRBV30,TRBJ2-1,TGTGCCTGGAGTGTCGGGGGATACTCCTACAATGAGCAGTTCTTC,CAWSVGGYSYNEQFF
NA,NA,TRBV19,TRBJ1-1,TGTGCCAGTAGTCTCCGCGGGGGTATCGGCACTGAAGCTTTCTTT,CASSLRGGIGTEAFF
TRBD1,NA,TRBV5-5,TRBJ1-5,TGTGCCAGCAGCGGGGGACAGGGAGGTTATCAGCCCCAGCATTTT,CASSGGQGGYQPQHF
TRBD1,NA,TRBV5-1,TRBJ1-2,TGCGCCAGCAGCCCAGGACAGGGAAGCTATGGCTACACCTTC,CASSPGQGSYGYTF
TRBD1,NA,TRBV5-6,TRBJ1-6,TGTGCCAGCAGCTTGGGGGACAGGGAGGTATCACCCCTCCACTTT,CASSLGDREVSPLHF
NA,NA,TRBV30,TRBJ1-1,TGTGCCTGGAGGGCCGGGGGCACTGAAGCTTTCTTT,CAWRAGGTEAFF
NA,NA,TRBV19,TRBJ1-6,TGTGCCAGTAGCATCCGGGACATGGGTAATTCACCCCTCCACTTT,CASSIRDMGNSPLHF
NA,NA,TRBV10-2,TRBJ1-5,TGCGCCAGCAGAAACAGTCGTAATAGCAATCAGCCCCAGCATTTT,CASRNSRNSNQPQHF
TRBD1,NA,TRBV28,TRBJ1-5,TGTGCCAGCAGTTCTGACAGGGGGTTAGTTCAGCCCCAGCATTTT,CASSSDRGLVQPQHF
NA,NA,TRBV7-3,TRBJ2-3,TGTGCCAGCAGCAATACAGGGGGGGCCACAGATACGCAGTATTTT,CASSNTGGATDTQYF
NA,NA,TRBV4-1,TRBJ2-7,TGCGCCAGCAGCCAAGATGTCCGGGACGAGCAGTACTTC,CASSQDVRDEQYF
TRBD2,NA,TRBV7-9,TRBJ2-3,TGTGCCAGCAGCCCGTCCGCGGGGGCAGATACGCAGTATTTT,CASSPSAGADTQYF
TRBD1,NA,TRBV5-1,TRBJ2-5,TGCGCCAGCAGCGGCGGACAGGCGTACCCGTACCAAGAGACCCAGTACTTC,CASSGGQAYPYQETQYF
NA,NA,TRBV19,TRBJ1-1,TGTGCCAGTAGTATCGGACAGATGAACACTGAAGCTTTCTTT,CASSIGQMNTEAFF
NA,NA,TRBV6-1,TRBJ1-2,TGTGCCAGCAGTGAAGCGTGGCAGGTAGGCGGCTACACCTTC,CASSEAWQVGGYTF
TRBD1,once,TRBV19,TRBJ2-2,TGTGCCAGTGAAAGAGGACAGGGGAACACCGGGGAGCTGTTTTTT,CASERGQGNTGELFF
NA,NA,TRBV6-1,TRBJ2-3,TGTGCCAGCAGTCCCGGGTTGGGCACAGATACGCAGTATTTT,CASSPGLGTDTQYF
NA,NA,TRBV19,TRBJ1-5,TGTGCCAGTACTCCGGGGGGGGCTTATAGCAATCAGCCCCAGCATTTT,CASTPGGAYSNQPQHF
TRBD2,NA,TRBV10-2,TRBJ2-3,TGCGCCAGCAGTGAGGCTAGCGGAGTCACAGATACGCAGTATTTT,CASSEASGVTDTQYF
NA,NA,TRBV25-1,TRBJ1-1,TGTGCCAGCAGTGTTTCGCCGACAGGGAACACTGAAGCTTTCTTT,CASSVSPTGNTEAFF
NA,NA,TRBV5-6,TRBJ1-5,TGTGCCAGCAGCTTGGGGGAGGATCAGCCCCAGCATTTT,CASSLGEDQPQHF
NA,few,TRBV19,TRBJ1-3,TGTGCCTGCGGGTTGATGGGGACTGGAAACACCATATATTTT,CACGLMGTGNTIYF
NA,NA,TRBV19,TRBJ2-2,TGTGCCAGTAGTATCGGAGGGGTAGGGACCGGGGAGCTGTTTTTT,CASSIGGVGTGELFF
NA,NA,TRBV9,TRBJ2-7,TGTGCCAGCAGCGTAGTTCCAGGGCTCGAGCAGTACTTC,CASSVVPGLEQYF
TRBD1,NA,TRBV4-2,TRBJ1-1,TGTGCCAGCAGCCAAACGGGGACAGAGGGAGCTTTCTTT,CASSQTGTEGAFF
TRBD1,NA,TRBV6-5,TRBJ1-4,TGTGCCAGCGGGACAGTTAATGAAAAACTGTTTTTT,CASGTVNEKLFF
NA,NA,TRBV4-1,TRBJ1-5,TGCGCCAGCAGCACCCACGGGGAGGGTCAGCCCCAGCATTTT,CASSTHGEGQPQHF
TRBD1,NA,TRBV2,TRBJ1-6,TGTGCCAGCAGAGCGACAGGGGCTGGTTCACCCCTCCACTTT,CASRATGAGSPLHF
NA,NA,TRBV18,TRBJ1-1,TGTGCCAGCTCCCGGGATAGGTCTGAAGCTTTCTTT,CASSRDRSEAFF
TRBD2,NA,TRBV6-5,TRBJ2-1,TGTGCCAGCAGGTACACTAGCGGGGGGGCGGGCAATGAGCAGTTCTTC,CASRYTSGGAGNEQFF
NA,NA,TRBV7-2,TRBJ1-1,TGTGCCAGCAGCCTGGTGCGGGGGGGGCTAAACACTGAAGCTTTCTTT,CASSLVRGGLNTEAFF
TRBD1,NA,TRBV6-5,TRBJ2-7,TGTGCCAGCAGTCGACGACAGGGGGACGGCGAGCAGTACTTC,CASSRRQGDGEQYF
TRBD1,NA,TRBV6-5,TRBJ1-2,TGTGCCAGCAGTTACTCGGGACAGGGGACTAGGGGCTACACCTTC,CASSYSGQGTRGYTF
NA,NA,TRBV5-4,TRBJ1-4,TGTGCCAGCAGCTTGGACGTTGTCGGGTCTGAAAAACTGTTTTTT,CASSLDVVGSEKLFF
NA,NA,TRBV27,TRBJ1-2,TGTGCCAGCAGTGAAAGGGGCCCCTATGGCTACACCTTC,CASSERGPYGYTF
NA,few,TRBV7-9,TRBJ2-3,TGTGCCAGCAGCTACCGGGCCTTAGGGGAAGATACGCAGTATTTT,CASSYRALGEDTQYF
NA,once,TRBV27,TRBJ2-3,TGTGCCAGCACCAACAGCCCCGGTACGCAGTATTTT,CASTNSPGTQYF
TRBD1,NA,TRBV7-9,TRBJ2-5,TGTGCCAGCAGCCCCCCCCGGGACAGGACGTACCAAGAGACCCAGTACTTC,CASSPPRDRTYQETQYF
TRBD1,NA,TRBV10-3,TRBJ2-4,TGTGCCATCAGTGAAGGGGGCCACAAAAACATTCAGTACTTC,CAISEGGHKNIQYF
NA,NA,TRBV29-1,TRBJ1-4,TGCAGCGTTGAGGGCAGGGCAACTAATGAAAAACTGTTTTTT,CSVEGRATNEKLFF
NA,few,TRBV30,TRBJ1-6,TGTGCCTGGAGTGCTCAGGGGAGCTCCTATAATTCACCCCTCCACTTT,CAWSAQGSSYNSPLHF
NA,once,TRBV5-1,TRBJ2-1,TGCGCCAGCAGCTTGAACGGGGGAGTTTACAATGAGCAGTTCTTC,CASSLNGGVYNEQFF
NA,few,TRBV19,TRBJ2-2,TGTGCCAGTAGTATGGTAGCATTCGCCGGGGAGCTGTTTTTT,CASSMVAFAGELFF